The 5 T cell receptor beta chains below come from one sample, sequenced in a study of memory CD4+ T cells and cytomegalovirus serostatus. Produced via immunoSEQ multiplex PCR; TCRdb's table is partial and in-frame only. The data contain under 85,000 clones, around four fifths of them singletons. The sort gate was single viable CD3+CD4+CD8-CD45RO+ cells for memory CD4+ T cells. Sequenced material: memory CD4+ T cells from blood. These receptors originate from an adult in good health and CMV-seropositive.

This chain connects TRBV9 to TRBJ1-2; D is perhaps TRBD1 (6 bases). Trimming removed 1 base from V and 1 base from J, with 8 bases in between. There are 14 residues in the CDR3. Germline CDR1 reads SGDLS; CDR2 reads YYNGEE. The CDR3 DNA follows: TGTGCCAGCAGCGTACAGGGGAATAACTATGGCTACACCTTC. Encoded protein: CASSVQGNNYGYTF.

The chain joins TRBV29-1 to TRBJ1-5; the D gene is possibly TRBD1 (5 bases). Per germline, CDR1 SQVTM and CDR2 ANQGSEA. The CDR3 sequence is 13 residues long. V lost 6 bases to trimming and J lost 4 bases, with 13 bases between them. DNA of the CDR3: TGCAGCGTCGCAGGGACCGTGAATCAGCCCCAGCATTTT. It is translated as CSVAGTVNQPQHF.

The rearrangement uses TRBV6-5 and TRBJ2-5, with 7 bases identical to TRBD2. Germline V CDR1 and CDR2: MNHEY, SVGAGI. This CDR3 has 13 amino acids. V trimming: 6 bases; J trimming: 7 bases; junction bases outside the gene matches: 8. The CDR3 is CASRGGTTGTQYF. The CDR3 coding sequence is TGTGCCAGCAGGGGCGGGACTACAGGGACCCAGTACTTC.

V and J are TRBV7-9 and TRBJ2-5; the match to TRBD2 covers 10 bases. From germline, CDR1 is SEHNR and CDR2 FQNEAQ (reference sequence). The CDR3 contains 16 residues. J lost 3 bases, V lost 2 bases, and 6 bases had no gene match. CDR3 bases: TGTGCCAGCAGCTTAAGCCTAGCGGGGGAGGAAGAGACCCAGTACTTC. The encoded protein is CASSLSLAGEEETQYF.

Details on this clone: The junction departs from germline at one end; a sequencing error may be responsible. This chain links TRBV5-1 with TRBJ2-7, with D possibly matching TRBD2 (5 bases). This CDR3 has 14 residues. The germline CDR1 and CDR2 sequences are SGHRS and YFSETQ. Here the CDR3 reads CASRGGGPSSEQYF. For the CDR3, the DNA is TGCGCCAGCAGAGGCGGCGGGCCTTCCTCCGAGCAGTACTTC.